In this sample, the clone carrying this T cell receptor (beta chain) turned up a few times. Its antigen is unknown. This entry comes from a study of cytomegalovirus exposure and HLA in healthy donors. General study findings and limits: Most subjects' HLA-A and HLA-B alleles were reportedly predicted from TCR beta sequences.

PCR was performed using 60 Vbeta and 13 Jbeta primers. The data were produced by immunoSEQ multiplex PCR, yet TCRdb's version contains in-frame clones alone and is incomplete. The data hold fewer than 90,000 clones, with approximately 72% observed a single time. Germline V gives CDR1 SNHLY, CDR2 FYNNEI. Deletions cut 4 bases from V and 6 bases from J, with 19 bases between. The CDR3 runs to 16 residues. The source of this sequence is a man aged 25-40 years in good health and CMV-seropositive. J is TRBJ1-5 and V is TRBV2; D uncertain. Sample: PBMCs. The DNA of the CDR3 is TGTGCCAGCAGTGCCCCATTCCGGAATAGCGGTCAGCCCCAGCATTTT. Translating gives CASSAPFRNSGQPQHF.